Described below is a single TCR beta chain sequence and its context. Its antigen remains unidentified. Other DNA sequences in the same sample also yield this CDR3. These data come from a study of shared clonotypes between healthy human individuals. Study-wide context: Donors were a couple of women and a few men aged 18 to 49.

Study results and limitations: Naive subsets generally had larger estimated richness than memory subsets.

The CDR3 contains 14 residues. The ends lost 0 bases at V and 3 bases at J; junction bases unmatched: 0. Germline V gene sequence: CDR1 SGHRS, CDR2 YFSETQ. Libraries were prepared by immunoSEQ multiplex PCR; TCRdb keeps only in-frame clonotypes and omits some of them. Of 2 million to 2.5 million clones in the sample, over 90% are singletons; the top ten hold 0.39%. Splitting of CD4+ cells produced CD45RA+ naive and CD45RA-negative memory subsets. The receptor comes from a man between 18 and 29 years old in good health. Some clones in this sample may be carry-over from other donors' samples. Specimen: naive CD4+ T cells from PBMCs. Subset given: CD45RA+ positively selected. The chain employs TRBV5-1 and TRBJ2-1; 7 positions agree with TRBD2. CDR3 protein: CASSLERGYNEQFF. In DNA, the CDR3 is TGCGCCAGCAGCTTGGAGCGGGGCTACAATGAGCAGTTCTTC. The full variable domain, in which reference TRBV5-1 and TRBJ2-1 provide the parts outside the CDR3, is KAGVTQTPRYLIKTRGQQVTLSCSPISGHRSVSWYQQTPGQGLQFLFEYFSETQRNKGNFPGRFSGRQFSNSRSEMNVSTLELGDSALYLCASSLERGYNEQFFGPGTRLTVL.